This TCR beta chain was documented in a study of blood T cell repertoires in COVID-19 (TCRdb year 2020). About the full investigation: The collaborator samples originated in the United States, Italy and Spain and spanned the acute and convalescent phases of COVID-19. The samples were drawn from the first 160 participants of the ongoing ImmuneRACE study and from over 950 subjects provided by 6 global collaborators. The sample metadata nearly always contained a de-identified subject ID, COVID-19 status, age in years and sex. Subjects who had been exposed to COVID-19, were actively infected with it, or had recovered from it provided the deeply sampled blood TCRbeta repertoires that made up the dataset. The prospective study material was composed of cDNA or gDNA derived from T cells, B-cell-depleted T cells, or PBMCs. A freely available public database, intended as a resource for researchers studying the immune response to SARS-CoV-2, is where the repertoires were released. HLA class I and class II types, where available, came from metadata supplied by the sample provider rather than from assay-based typing. The paper as a whole reports these results and caveats: How much clinical and demographic metadata was included differed by source and by participant, and the metadata was provided uncurated.

Each collaborating institution followed its own protocols to collect whole blood in K2EDTA tubes. Collaborator samples were shipped for TCRbeta analysis as frozen whole blood, isolated PBMCs, or DNA extracted from either sample type. The immunoSEQ Assay, a bias-controlled multiplex PCR, was used to amplify TCRbeta CDR3 regions from genomic DNA. On the study's bioinformatics: The number of nucleated cells in each sample was estimated by amplification of reference gene primers within the assay. To quantify the absolute abundance of each unique TCRbeta CDR3 rearrangement, sequence reads were collapsed and filtered. For each sample, productive Simpson clonality was calculated by taking the square root of Simpson's diversity index across productive rearrangements. Entries here come from immuneACCESS through TCRdb and include only in-frame sequences with V and J called. Some clones fail to appear in such tables; in the studies checked, an unresolved V gene covers under half of the shortfall, and the cause of the remainder is unknown. Clonal size and the V and J genes are those of that table, whereas D and trimming came from the DNA. The sample table records about 53,000 clones; around 82% of these occur just once. The ten largest clonotypes hold roughly 2.6% of the sample.

The CDR3 goes from the cysteine to the phenylalanine over 18 residues. Only the CDR3 portion is preserved as DNA: 54 bases, with reading frame beginning at the first base. The germline V gene provides CDR1 SGHDN and CDR2 FVKESK. V trim: 3 bases; J trim: 0 bases; unmatched bases: 6. About this clone itself: The specificity of this receptor is unknown. Base-call qualities are not available, and no considerably larger clone is one nucleotide away.

The source of this sequence is a woman aged 55 to 70 with acute or convalescent COVID-19. This sequence uses TRBV14 and TRBJ1-6; 9 nucleotides in the junction match TRBD1. Sequenced input: peripheral blood. Here is the DNA: TGTGCCAGCAGCCACCTGGGACAGGGAAACTCCTATAATTCACCCCTCCACTTT. It is translated as CASSHLGQGNSYNSPLHF.